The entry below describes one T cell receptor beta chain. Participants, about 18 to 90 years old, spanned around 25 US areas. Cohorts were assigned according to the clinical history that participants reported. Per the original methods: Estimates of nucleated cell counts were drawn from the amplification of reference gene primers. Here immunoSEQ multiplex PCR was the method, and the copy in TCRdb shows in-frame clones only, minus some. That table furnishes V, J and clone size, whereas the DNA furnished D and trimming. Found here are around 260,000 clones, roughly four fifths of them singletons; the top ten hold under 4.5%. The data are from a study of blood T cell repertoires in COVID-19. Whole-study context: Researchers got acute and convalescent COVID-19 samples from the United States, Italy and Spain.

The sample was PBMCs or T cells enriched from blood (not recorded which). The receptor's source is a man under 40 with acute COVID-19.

CDR3 residues: CATSRGRQGVYGYTF. Here the CDR3 DNA reads TGTGCCACCAGCAGAGGGAGACAGGGAGTGTATGGCTACACCTTC. The gene calls are TRBV15 and TRBJ1-2; 7 positions match TRBD1. Germline values: CDR1 LNHNV, CDR2 YYDKDF (reference sequence). After removal of 1 base from V and 5 bases from J, the junction contained 7 bases not matched to a gene. The CDR3 has 15 amino acids.